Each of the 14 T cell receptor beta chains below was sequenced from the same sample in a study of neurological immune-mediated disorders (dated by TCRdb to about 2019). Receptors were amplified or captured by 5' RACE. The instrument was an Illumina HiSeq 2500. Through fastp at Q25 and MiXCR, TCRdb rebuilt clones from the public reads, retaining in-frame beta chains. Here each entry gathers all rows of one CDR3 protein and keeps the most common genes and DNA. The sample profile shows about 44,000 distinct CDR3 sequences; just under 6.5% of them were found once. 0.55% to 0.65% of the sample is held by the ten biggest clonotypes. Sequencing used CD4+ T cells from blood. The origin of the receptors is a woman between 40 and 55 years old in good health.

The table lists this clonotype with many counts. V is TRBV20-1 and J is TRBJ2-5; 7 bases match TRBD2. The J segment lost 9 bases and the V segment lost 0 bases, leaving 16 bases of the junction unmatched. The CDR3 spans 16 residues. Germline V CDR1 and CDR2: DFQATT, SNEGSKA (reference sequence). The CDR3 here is CSAREPGPGFAGAQYF. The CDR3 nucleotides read TGCAGTGCTAGAGAACCGGGACCCGGATTTGCGGGGGCCCAGTACTTC.

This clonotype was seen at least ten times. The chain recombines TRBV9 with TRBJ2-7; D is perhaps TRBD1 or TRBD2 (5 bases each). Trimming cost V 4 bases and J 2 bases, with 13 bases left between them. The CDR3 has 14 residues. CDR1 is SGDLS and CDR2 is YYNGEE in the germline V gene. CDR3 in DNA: TGTGCCAGCAGCATAGCCGGGGCGACCTACGAGCAGTACTTC. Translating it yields CASSIAGATYEQYF. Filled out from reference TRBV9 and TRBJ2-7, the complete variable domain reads DSGVTQTPKHLITATGQRVTLRCSPRSGDLSVYWYQQSLDQGLQFLIQYYNGEERAKGNILERFSAQQFPDLHSELNLSSLELGDSALYFCASSIAGATYEQYFGPGTRLTVT.

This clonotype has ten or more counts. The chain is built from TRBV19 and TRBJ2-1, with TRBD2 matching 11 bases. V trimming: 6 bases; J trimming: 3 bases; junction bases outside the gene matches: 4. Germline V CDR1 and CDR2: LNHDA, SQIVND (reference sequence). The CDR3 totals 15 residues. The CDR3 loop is CASRLLAGDYNEQFF. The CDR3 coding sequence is TGTGCCAGTAGACTACTAGCGGGAGACTACAATGAGCAGTTCTTC.

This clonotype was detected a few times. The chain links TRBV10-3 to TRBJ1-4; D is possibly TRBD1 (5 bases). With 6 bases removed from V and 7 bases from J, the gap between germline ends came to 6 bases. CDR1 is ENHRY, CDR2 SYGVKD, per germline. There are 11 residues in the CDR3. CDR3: CAIRQGEKLFF. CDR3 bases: TGTGCCATCAGGCAGGGTGAAAAACTGTTTTTT.

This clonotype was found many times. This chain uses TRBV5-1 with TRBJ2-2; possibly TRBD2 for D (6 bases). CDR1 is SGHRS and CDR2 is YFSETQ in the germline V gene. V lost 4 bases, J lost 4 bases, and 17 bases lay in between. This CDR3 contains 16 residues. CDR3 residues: CASSPGKAGPTGELFF. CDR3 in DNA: TGCGCCAGCAGCCCGGGTAAGGCGGGGCCCACCGGGGAGCTGTTTTTT. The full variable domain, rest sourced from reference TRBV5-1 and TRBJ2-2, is KAGVTQTPRYLIKTRGQQVTLSCSPISGHRSVSWYQQTPGQGLQFLFEYFSETQRNKGNFPGRFSGRQFSNSRSEMNVSTLELGDSALYLCASSPGKAGPTGELFFGEGSRLTVL.

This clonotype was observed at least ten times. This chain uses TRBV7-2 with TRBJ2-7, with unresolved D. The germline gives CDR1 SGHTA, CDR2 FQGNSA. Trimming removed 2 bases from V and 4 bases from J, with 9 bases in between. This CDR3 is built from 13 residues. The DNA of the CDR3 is TGTGCCAGCAGCTTAAATCCAGCTTACGAGCAGTACTTC. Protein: CASSLNPAYEQYF.

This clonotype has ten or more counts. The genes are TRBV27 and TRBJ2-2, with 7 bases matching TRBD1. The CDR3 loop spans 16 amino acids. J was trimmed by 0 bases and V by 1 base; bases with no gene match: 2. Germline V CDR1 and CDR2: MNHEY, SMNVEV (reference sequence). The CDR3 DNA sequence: TGTGCCAGCAGTTTATGGGGGACAGCGAACACCGGGGAGCTGTTTTTT. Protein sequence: CASSLWGTANTGELFF.

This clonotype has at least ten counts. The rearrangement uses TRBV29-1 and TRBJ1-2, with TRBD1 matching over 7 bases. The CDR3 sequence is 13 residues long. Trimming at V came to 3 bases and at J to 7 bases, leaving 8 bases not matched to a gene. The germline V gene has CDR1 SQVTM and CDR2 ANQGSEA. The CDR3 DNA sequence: TGCAGCGTTGAGAGACAGGGCGGAAGTGGCTACACCTTC. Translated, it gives CSVERQGGSGYTF.

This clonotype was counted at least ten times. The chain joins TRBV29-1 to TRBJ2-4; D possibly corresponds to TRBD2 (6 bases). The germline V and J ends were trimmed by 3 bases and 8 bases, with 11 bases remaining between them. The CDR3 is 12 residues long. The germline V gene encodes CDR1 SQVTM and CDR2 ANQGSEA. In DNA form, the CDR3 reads TGCAGCGTTGAGTCTGGGGAGGACATTCAGTACTTC. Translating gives CSVESGEDIQYF.

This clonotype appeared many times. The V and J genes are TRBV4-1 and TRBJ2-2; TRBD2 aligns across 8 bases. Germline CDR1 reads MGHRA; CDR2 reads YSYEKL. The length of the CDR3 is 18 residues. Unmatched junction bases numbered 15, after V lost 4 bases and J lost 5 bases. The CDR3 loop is CASSPIIHKRERTGELFF. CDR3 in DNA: TGCGCCAGCAGCCCCATAATTCATAAGCGGGAGCGGACCGGGGAGCTGTTTTTT.

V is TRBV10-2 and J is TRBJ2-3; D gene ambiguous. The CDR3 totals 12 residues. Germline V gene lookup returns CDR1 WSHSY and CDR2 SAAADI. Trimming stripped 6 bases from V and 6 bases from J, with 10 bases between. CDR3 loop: CASSGSLDTQYF. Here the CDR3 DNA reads TGCGCCAGCAGCGGGTCGTTGGATACGCAGTATTTT.

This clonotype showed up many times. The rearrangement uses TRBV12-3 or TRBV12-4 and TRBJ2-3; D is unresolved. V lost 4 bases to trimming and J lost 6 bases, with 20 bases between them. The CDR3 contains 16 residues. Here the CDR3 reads CASSSQRTLRADTQYF. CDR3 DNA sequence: TGTGCCAGCAGTTCCCAACGAACTCTTAGGGCGGATACGCAGTATTTT.

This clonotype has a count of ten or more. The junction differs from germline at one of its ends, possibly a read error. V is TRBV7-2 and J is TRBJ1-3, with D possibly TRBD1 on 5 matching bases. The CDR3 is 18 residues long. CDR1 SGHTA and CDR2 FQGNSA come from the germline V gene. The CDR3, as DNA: TGTGCCAGCAGCTTTGGGGTATGGGGGAAGACCTCTGGAAACACCACATATTTT. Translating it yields CASSFGVWGKTSGNTTYF.

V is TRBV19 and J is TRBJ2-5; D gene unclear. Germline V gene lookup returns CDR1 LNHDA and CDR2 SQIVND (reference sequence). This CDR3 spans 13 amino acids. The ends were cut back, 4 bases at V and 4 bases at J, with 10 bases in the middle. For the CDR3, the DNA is TGTGCCAGTAGTACCCCTGAGTCAGAGACCCAGTACTTC. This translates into CASSTPESETQYF.